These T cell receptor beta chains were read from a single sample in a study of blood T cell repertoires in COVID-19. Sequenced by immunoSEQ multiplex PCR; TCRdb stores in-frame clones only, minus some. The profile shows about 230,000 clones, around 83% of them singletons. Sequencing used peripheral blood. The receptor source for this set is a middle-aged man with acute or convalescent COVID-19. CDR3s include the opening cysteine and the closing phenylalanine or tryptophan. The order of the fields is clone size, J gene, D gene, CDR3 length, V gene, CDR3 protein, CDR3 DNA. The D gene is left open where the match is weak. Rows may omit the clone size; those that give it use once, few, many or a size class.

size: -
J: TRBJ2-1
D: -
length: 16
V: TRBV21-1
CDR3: CASSERRTGGQNEQFF
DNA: TGTGCCAGCAGCGAAAGGCGGACAGGGGGCCAGAATGAGCAGTTCTTC

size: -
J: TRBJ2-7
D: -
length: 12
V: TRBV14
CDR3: CASSKRGWEQYF
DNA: TGTGCCAGCAGCAAAAGAGGATGGGAGCAGTACTTC

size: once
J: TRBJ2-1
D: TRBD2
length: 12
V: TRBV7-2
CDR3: CASSSSGGLQFF
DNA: TGTGCCAGCAGCTCTTCGGGGGGGTTGCAGTTCTTC

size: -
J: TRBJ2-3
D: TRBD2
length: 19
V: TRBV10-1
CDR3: CASSATAAGASRSTDTQYF
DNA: TGCGCCAGCAGTGCGACGGCAGCGGGGGCCAGTCGTAGCACAGATACGCAGTATTTT

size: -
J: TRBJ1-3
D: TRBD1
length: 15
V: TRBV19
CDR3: CASETQGDLRNTIYF
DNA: TGTGCCAGTGAGACCCAGGGGGATTTGCGAAACACCATATATTTT

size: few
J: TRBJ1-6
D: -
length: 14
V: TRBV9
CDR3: CASTPGEKNSPLHF
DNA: TGTGCCAGCACCCCAGGGGAGAAGAATTCACCCCTCCACTTT

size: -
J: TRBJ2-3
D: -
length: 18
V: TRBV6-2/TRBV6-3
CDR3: CASSYSVTVAGSADTQYF
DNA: TGTGCCAGCAGTTACTCGGTCACGGTTGCAGGGTCGGCAGATACGCAGTATTTT

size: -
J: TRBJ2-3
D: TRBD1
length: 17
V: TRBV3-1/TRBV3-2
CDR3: CASSQVPGQGGVDTQYF
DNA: TGTGCCAGCAGCCAAGTTCCGGGACAGGGGGGAGTCGATACGCAGTATTTT

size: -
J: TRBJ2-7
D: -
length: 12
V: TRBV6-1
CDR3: CASSDGGYEQYF
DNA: TGTGCCAGCAGTGACGGAGGCTACGAGCAGTACTTC

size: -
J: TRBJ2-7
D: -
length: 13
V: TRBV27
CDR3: CASSLVPPYEQYF
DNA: TGTGCCAGCAGTCTAGTCCCGCCCTACGAGCAGTACTTC